What follows are 10 T cell receptor beta chains derived from one specimen sequenced in a study of radiation and T cells in renal cell carcinoma. Noted time point: baseline pretreatment blood. The sample's treatment: 15 Gy SBRT to primary tumor, nephrectomy 4 weeks later. Sequenced by immunoSEQ multiplex PCR; TCRdb stores in-frame clones only, minus some. The table includes about 150,000 clones, roughly 90% detected once. The sample in question was blood, obtained from a patient whose treatment included radiotherapy and nephrectomy. The receptors here all came from a woman in her 70s with renal cell carcinoma.

This chain uses TRBV28 with TRBJ2-3, with TRBD2 identical over 8 bases. The CDR3 has 17 amino acids. Germline V lookup: CDR1 MDHEN, CDR2 SYDVKM. V lost 5 bases, J lost 0 bases, and 10 bases stayed unmatched. The CDR3 DNA sequence: TGTGCCAGCAGTACACCGGGACTAGGGCTTAGCACAGATACGCAGTATTTT. Encoded protein: CASSTPGLGLSTDTQYF.

Regarding this clone: Relative to the germline gene, one junction end is altered; a read error may explain this. The rearrangement uses TRBV11-3 and TRBJ2-1; a possible D gene is TRBD1 (6 bases). Per the germline V gene, CDR1 is SGHNT and CDR2 is YENEEA. The CDR3 extends over 15 amino acids. CDR3 DNA: TGTGCCAGCAGCGTAGACAGGCCCGCCTACAATGAGCAGTTCTTC. This gives the protein CASSVDRPAYNEQFF.

V gene TRBV6-6 combines with J gene TRBJ1-4, with 7 bases that match TRBD1. Germline CDR1 and CDR2: MNHNY and SVGAGI (reference sequence). The CDR3 extends over 14 amino acids. Unmatched junction bases numbered 4, after V lost 5 bases and J lost 4 bases. DNA of the CDR3: TGTGCCAGCAGTACGACAGGGAGTAATGAAAAACTGTTTTTT. This gives the protein CASSTTGSNEKLFF.

CDR3 amino acids: CASSQGTDLNEQYF. In DNA form, the CDR3 reads TGTGCCAGTAGTCAAGGGACAGATTTGAACGAGCAGTACTTC. The V call is TRBV19, the J call TRBJ2-7; TRBD1 agrees at 7 bases. CDR1 is LNHDA, CDR2 SQIVND, per germline (reference sequence). V dropped 5 bases and J dropped 5; count of bases not matched to a gene: 9. The CDR3 extends over 14 amino acids.

This clone has more than one count but fewer than ten. The chain uses TRBV5-1 and TRBJ1-1; D is possibly TRBD1 (5 bases). The V end lost 0 bases, the J end lost 6 bases, and 6 bases lay between the germline ends. The CDR3 covers 12 residues. Per germline, CDR1 SGHRS and CDR2 YFSETQ. The CDR3 loop is CASSLGDAEAFF. Here the CDR3 DNA reads TGCGCCAGCAGCTTGGGGGACGCTGAAGCTTTCTTT.

The chain uses TRBV15 and TRBJ2-1; TRBD2 aligns across 8 bases. CDR1 and CDR2 (germline): LNHNV, YYDKDF (reference sequence). The CDR3 extends over 15 amino acids. V was pared by 3 bases and J by 9 bases, with 10 bases of the junction left unmatched. CDR3 region: CATSSARGGRGEQFF. The CDR3 bases are TGTGCCACCAGCAGTGCCCGCGGGGGGCGTGGTGAGCAGTTCTTC. Filled out from reference TRBV15 and TRBJ2-1, the complete variable domain reads DAMVIQNPRYQVTQFGKPVTLSCSQTLNHNVMYWYQQKSSQAPKLLFHYYDKDFNNEADTPDNFQSRRPNTSFCFLDIRSPGLGDTAMYLCATSSARGGRGEQFFGPGTRLTVL.

The rearrangement links TRBV6-6 to TRBJ2-7, with D maybe TRBD2 (6 bases). Trimming took 4 bases from V and 1 from J, leaving 11 bases between them. The CDR3 sequence is 14 residues long. Germline values: CDR1 MNHNY, CDR2 SVGAGI (reference sequence). In DNA form, the CDR3 reads TGTGCCAGCAGTTTAGGGACTCGTTCCTACGAGCAGTACTTC. Translating it yields CASSLGTRSYEQYF.

This clone was observed once. The CDR3 coding sequence is TGCGCCAGCAGCCGCCCCGGGGGGATTCACCCCCTCCACTTT. As protein: CASSRPGGIHPLHF. The J gene is TRBJ1-6, the V gene TRBV10-2, with a tentative D call TRBD1 (5 bases). Trimming pared 6 bases from V and 13 bases from J, leaving 19 bases between. The CDR3 loop spans 14 amino acids. From germline, CDR1 is WSHSY and CDR2 SAAADI.

As to this clone: Other DNA sequences in the sample encode the same CDR3. J is TRBJ2-5 and V is TRBV5-1; 15 nucleotides line up with TRBD2. This CDR3 has 16 residues. Trimming took 4 bases from V and 2 from J; bases not matched to a gene: 3. Per the germline V gene, CDR1 is SGHRS and CDR2 is YFSETQ. CDR3 protein: CASSPGLAGGQETQYF. Written as DNA, the CDR3 is TGCGCCAGCAGCCCCGGACTAGCGGGGGGGCAAGAGACCCAGTACTTC. Drawing the rest from reference TRBV5-1 and TRBJ2-5, the complete variable domain is KAGVTQTPRYLIKTRGQQVTLSCSPISGHRSVSWYQQTPGQGLQFLFEYFSETQRNKGNFPGRFSGRQFSNSRSEMNVSTLELGDSALYLCASSPGLAGGQETQYFGPGTRLLVL.

This chain links TRBV10-3 with TRBJ2-2, with 10 nucleotides matching TRBD2. The V gene's germline CDR1 is ENHRY and CDR2 SYGVKD. The CDR3 consists of 15 residues. V was clipped by 6 bases and J by 6 bases; unmatched bases: 7. CDR3 coding DNA: TGTGCCATCAGGACGAGCGGGGGGGCCTCCGGGGAGCTGTTTTTT. It specifies CAIRTSGGASGELFF.